This entry features one TCR beta chain sequence. The germline CDR1 and CDR2 sequences are MNHEY and SVGEGT. This CDR3 comprises 15 residues. The J segment lost 1 base and the V segment lost 6 bases, leaving 5 bases of the junction unmatched. The data originate from a study of blood T cell repertoires in COVID-19. Study-wide background: Both acute and convalescent COVID-19 samples were obtained from the United States, Italy and Spain.

Here immunoSEQ multiplex PCR was the method, and the copy in TCRdb shows in-frame clones only, minus some. The repertoire holds 140,000 to 150,000 clones, with approximately 88% as singletons. The sequenced sample consisted of peripheral blood. The clonotype comes from a man aged 55 to 70 with active or convalescent COVID-19. This chain links TRBV6-2 or TRBV6-3 with TRBJ2-3; 9 bases agree with TRBD2. The CDR3 nucleotides are TGTGCCAGCAGCCTTCGACTAGCGGGCACAGATACGCAGTATTTT. Its translation: CASSLRLAGTDTQYF.